The table lists the clone carrying this T cell receptor beta chain with a count of one. What it binds is unknown. The record originates from a study of T cell responses to AZD1222 COVID-19 vaccine. Overall study results and limits: At baseline, just a handful of AZD1222 recipients tested seropositive. Donors were mostly white British, more females; clonal diversity possibly underestimated. Spike regions recognized by vaccine-associated CD4 TCRs spanned the protein, led by 160-218 and 743-854.

Produced via immunoSEQ multiplex PCR; TCRdb's table is partial and in-frame only. The sample holds tens of thousands of clones, roughly 89% seen once. The study pooled second doses at about 4 or about 12 weeks. This TCR came from an adult who received the AZD1222 COVID-19 vaccine. Material: peripheral blood, obtained 28 days after the second AZD1222 dose.

The CDR3 DNA reads TGTGCCAGCAGTTTACGGGGGATCCAAGGCTATGGCTACACCTTC. Translated, it gives CASSLRGIQGYGYTF. The chain joins TRBV27 to TRBJ1-2, with D tentatively TRBD1 (5 bases). With 2 bases removed from V and 4 bases from J, the gap between germline ends came to 14 bases. The CDR3 loop spans 15 amino acids. Germline assignment: CDR1 MNHEY and CDR2 SMNVEV (reference sequence).